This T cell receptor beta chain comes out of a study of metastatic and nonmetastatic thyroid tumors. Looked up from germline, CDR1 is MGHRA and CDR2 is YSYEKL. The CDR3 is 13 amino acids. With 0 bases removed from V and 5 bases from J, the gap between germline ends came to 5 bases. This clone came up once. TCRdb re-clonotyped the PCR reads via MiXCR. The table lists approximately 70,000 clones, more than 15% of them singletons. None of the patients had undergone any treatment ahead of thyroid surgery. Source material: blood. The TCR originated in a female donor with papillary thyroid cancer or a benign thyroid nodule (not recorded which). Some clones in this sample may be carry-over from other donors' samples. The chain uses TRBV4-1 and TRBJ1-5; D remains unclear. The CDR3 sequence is CASSQEHYQPQHF. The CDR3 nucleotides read TGCGCCAGCAGCCAAGAACATTATCAGCCCCAGCATTTT.